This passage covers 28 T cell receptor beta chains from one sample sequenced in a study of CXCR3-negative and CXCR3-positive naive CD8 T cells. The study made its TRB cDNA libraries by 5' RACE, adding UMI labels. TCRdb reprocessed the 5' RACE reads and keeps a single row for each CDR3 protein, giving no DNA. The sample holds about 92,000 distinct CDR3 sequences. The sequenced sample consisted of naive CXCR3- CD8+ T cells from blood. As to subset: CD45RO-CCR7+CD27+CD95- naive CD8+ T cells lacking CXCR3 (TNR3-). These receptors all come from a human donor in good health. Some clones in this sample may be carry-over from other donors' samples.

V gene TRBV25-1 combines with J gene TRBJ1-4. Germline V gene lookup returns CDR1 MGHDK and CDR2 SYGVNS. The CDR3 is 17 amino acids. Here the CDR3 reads CASSEQVLASLGEKLFF.

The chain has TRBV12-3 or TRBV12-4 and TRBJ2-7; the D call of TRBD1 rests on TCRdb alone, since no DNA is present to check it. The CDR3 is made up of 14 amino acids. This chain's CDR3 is CASSYWESGSEQYF.

The CDR3 loop reads CASSFPSTIKPKETQYF. The chain employs TRBV7-9 and TRBJ2-5. The CDR3 loop spans 17 amino acids. The germline V gene has CDR1 SEHNR and CDR2 FQNEAQ (reference sequence).

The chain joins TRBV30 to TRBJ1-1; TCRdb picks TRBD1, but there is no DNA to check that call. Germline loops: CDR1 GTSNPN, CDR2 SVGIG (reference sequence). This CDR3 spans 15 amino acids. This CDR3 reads CAWSGGTEMNTEAFF.

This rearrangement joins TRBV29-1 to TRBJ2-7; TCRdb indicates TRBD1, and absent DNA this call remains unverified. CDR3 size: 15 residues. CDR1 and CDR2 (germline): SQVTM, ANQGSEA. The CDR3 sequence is CSVERAGAYSYEQYF.

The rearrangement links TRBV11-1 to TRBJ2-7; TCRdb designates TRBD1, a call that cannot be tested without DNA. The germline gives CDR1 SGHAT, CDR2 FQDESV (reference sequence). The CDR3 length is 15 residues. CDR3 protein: CASSLTGQNSYEQYF.

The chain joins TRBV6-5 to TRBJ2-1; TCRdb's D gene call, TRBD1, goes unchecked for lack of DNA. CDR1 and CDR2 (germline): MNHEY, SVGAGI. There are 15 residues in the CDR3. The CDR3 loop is CASSYSSQGVGEQFF.

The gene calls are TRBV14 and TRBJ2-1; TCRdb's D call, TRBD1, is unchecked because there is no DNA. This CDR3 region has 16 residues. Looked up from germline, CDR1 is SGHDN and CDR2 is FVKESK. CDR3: CASKWGGGAEYNEQFF.

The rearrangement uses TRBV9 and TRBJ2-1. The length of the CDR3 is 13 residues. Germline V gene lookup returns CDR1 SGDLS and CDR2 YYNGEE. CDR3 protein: CASSVATTNEQFF.

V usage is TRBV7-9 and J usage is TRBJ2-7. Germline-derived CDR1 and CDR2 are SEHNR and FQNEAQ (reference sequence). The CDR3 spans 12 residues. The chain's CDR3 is CASSSSRYEQYF. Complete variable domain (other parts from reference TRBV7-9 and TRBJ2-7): DTGVSQNPRHKITKRGQNVTFRCDPISEHNRLYWYRQTLGQGPEFLTYFQNEAQLEKSRLLSDRFSAERPKGSFSTLEIQRTEQGDSAMYLCASSSSRYEQYFGPGTRLTVT.

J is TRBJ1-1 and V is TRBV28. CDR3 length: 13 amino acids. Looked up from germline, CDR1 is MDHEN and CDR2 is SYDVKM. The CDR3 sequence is CASSLVWATEAFF. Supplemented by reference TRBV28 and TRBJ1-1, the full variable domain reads DVKVTQSSRYLVKRTGEKVFLECVQDMDHENMFWYRQDPGLGLRLIYFSYDVKMKEKGDIPEGYSVSREKKERFSLILESASTNQTSMYLCASSLVWATEAFFGQGTRLTVV.

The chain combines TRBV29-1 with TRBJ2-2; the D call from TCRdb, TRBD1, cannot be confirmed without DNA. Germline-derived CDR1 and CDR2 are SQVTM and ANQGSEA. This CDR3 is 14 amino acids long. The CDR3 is CSASPGGNTGELFF.

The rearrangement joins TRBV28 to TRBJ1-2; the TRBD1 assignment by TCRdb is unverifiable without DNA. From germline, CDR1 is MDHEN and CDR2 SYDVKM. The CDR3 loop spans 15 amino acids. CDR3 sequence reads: CASSIPGQGGYGYTF.

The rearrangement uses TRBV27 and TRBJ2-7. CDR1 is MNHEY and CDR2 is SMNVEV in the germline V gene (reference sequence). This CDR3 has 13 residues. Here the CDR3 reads CASSLNGPYEQYF.

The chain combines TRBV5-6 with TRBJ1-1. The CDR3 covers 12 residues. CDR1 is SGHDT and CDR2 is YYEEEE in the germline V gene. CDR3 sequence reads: CASRKENTEAFF.

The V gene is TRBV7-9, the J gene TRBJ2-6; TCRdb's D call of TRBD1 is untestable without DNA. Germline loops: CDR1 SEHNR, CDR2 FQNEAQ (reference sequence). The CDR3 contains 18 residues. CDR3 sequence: CASSLSVGDLSGANVLTF.

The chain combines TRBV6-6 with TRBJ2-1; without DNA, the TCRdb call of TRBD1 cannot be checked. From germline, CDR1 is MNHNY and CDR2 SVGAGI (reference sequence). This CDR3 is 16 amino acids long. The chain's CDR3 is CASSYSDQGAYNEQFF.

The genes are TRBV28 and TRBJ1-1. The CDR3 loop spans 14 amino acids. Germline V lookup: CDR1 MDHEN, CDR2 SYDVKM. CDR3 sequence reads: CASSFSLLNTEAFF.

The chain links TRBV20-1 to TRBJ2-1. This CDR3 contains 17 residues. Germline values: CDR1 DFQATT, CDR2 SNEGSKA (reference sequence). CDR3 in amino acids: CSARDERGQTPYNEQFF.

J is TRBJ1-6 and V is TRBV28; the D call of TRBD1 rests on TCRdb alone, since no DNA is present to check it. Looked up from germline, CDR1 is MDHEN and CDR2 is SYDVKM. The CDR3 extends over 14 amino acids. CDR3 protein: CASSLGRDYSPLHF. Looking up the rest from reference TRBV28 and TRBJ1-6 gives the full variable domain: DVKVTQSSRYLVKRTGEKVFLECVQDMDHENMFWYRQDPGLGLRLIYFSYDVKMKEKGDIPEGYSVSREKKERFSLILESASTNQTSMYLCASSLGRDYSPLHFGNGTRLTVT.

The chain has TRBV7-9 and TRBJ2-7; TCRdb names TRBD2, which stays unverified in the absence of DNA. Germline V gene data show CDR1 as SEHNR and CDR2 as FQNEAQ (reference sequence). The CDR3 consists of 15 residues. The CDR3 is CASSTVGLADYEQYF.

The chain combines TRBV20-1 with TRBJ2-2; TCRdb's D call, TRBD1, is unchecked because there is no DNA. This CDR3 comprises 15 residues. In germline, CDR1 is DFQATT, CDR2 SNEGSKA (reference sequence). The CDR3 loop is CSAREDREASGELFF.

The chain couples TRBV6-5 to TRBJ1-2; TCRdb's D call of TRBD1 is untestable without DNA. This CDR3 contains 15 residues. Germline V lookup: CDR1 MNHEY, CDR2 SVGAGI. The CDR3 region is CASSYMGQANYGYTF.

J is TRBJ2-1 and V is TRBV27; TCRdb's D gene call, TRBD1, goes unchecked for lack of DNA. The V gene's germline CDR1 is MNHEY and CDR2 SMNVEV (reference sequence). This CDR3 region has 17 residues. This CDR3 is CASSQTPRTGVADEQFF.

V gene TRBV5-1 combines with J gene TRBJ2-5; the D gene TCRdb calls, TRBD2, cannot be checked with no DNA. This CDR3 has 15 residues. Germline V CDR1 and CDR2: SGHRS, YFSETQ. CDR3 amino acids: CASSSLLAGEETQYF.

This CDR3 is CASSPRGGHGAFSYNEQFF. The genes are TRBV7-2 and TRBJ2-1; TCRdb indicates TRBD2, and absent DNA this call remains unverified. The germline V gene encodes CDR1 SGHTA and CDR2 FQGNSA. This CDR3 is 19 amino acids long.

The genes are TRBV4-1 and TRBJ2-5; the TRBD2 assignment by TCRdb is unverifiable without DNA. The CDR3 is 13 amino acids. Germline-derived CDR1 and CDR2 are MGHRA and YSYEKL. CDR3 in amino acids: CASSQTRGETQYF.

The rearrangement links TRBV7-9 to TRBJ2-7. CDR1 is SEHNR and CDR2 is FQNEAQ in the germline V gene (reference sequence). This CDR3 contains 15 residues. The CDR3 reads CASSPAAGALYEQYF.